This T cell receptor (beta chain) was captured in a study of cytomegalovirus exposure and HLA in healthy donors. As for the study in general: One earlier analysis, a look at 150 million to 200 million T cells, found some 120 million unique TCR beta sequences.

This CDR3 spans 15 amino acids. Germline CDR1 and CDR2: MNHEY and SVGAGI. Trimming cost V 2 bases and J 1 base, with 11 bases left between them. Concerning this clone: Its antigen is unidentified.

Study results and limitations: In a later analysis, V- and J-gene trimming of beta chains associated with a DCLRE1C missense variant, replicated independently. Later examination showed HLA-associated TCR beta chains had greater clonal expansion than equally common others.

Both 60 Vbeta primers and 13 Jbeta primers went into the PCR. Generated by immunoSEQ multiplex PCR, the TCRdb table keeps only in-frame clones and is missing some. Of 300,000 or so clones detected, 70% to 90% appear once; the ten largest clones hold 2%. Sequencing input: PBMCs. The clonotype comes from a woman aged 40 to 50 in good health and CMV-seropositive. The gene calls are TRBV6-5 and TRBJ1-2; unclear D gene. CDR3 in amino acids: CASSYPGVGNYGYTF. The CDR3 nucleotides are TGTGCCAGCAGTTACCCCGGAGTGGGTAACTATGGCTACACCTTC.